Presented here are 22 T cell receptor beta chains from one specimen sequenced in a study of blood T cell repertoires in COVID-19. Produced via immunoSEQ multiplex PCR; TCRdb's table is partial and in-frame only. The repertoire holds around 700,000 clones, about nine tenths seen once, with around 0.3% in the top ten. The sequenced material came from peripheral blood. These TCRs come from a woman younger than 30 with acute or convalescent COVID-19.

The chain carries TRBV27 and TRBJ2-3; D may be TRBD1 (5 bases). The length of the CDR3 is 15 residues. V lost 4 bases to trimming and J lost 1 base, with 12 bases between them. Germline CDR1 reads MNHEY; CDR2 reads SMNVEV (reference sequence). Written as DNA, the CDR3 is TGTGCCAGCAGTTCTTGGACACTTCGCACAGATACGCAGTATTTT. It translates to CASSSWTLRTDTQYF.

The gene calls are TRBV2 and TRBJ2-2, with D perhaps TRBD1 (6 bases). The V gene's germline CDR1 is SNHLY and CDR2 FYNNEI. The germline V and J ends were trimmed by 6 bases and 5 bases, with 22 bases remaining between them. This CDR3 spans 17 amino acids. The CDR3 DNA is TGTGCCAGCAGATCCCACCTGGGAAGAAGGGGGACCGGGGAGCTGTTTTTT. Translated: CASRSHLGRRGTGELFF.

The CDR3 reads CASSEGQGEDDTEAFF. CDR3 DNA: TGTGCCAGCAGCGAAGGACAGGGGGAAGATGACACTGAAGCTTTCTTT. This chain uses TRBV3-1 (or the pseudogene TRBV3-2) with TRBJ1-1, with 10 bases fitting TRBD1. V lost 5 bases, J lost 3 bases, and 9 bases stayed unmatched. The CDR3 runs to 16 residues. Germline CDR1 and CDR2: LGHDT and YNNKEL (reference sequence).

CDR3 in amino acids: CASSVLKQGSAFF. The CDR3 DNA sequence: TGTGCCAGCAGTGTCCTAAAACAGGGTAGCGCTTTCTTT. This sequence joins TRBV2 and TRBJ1-1, with D possibly being TRBD1 (6 bases). This CDR3 has 13 residues. Per germline, CDR1 SNHLY and CDR2 FYNNEI. V lost 4 bases and J lost 11, with 17 bases in between.

The genes are TRBV19 and TRBJ2-3, with TRBD2 identical over 7 bases. Germline lookup yields CDR1 LNHDA and CDR2 SQIVND (reference sequence). The CDR3 runs 15 residues. Losses at the gene ends were 1 base for V and 2 bases for J; bases not matched to a gene: 3. Written as DNA, the CDR3 is TGTGCCAGTAGTATAGGGGGGGACTACACAGATACGCAGTATTTT. Translation: CASSIGGDYTDTQYF.

The CDR3 bases are TGCGCCAGCAGCCAAATATGGGACAGGCAGAGGGGGGGATTGTTTTTT. Protein product: CASSQIWDRQRGGLFF. This chain links TRBV4-1 with TRBJ1-4; TRBD1 matches 8 bases. Trimming removed 2 bases from V and 15 bases from J; junction bases left unmatched: 17. Germline CDR1 MGHRA, CDR2 YSYEKL. The CDR3 runs to 16 residues.

With regard to this clone: Other nucleotide sequences in the sample specify the same CDR3. This rearrangement joins TRBV24-1 to TRBJ2-2; D perhaps matches TRBD1 (6 bases). Per germline, CDR1 KGHDR and CDR2 SFDVKD. The CDR3 covers 14 residues. Trimming shortened V by 4 bases and J by 5 bases, and 10 bases separated the two germline ends. This CDR3 is CATSDPRGTGELFF. The CDR3 bases are TGTGCCACCAGTGACCCCAGGGGAACCGGGGAGCTGTTTTTT.

This chain links TRBV3-1 (or the pseudogene TRBV3-2) with TRBJ1-3, with 7 positions matching TRBD1. V lost 4 bases and J lost 0; bases outside the gene matches: 3. Germline CDR1 reads LGHDT; CDR2 reads YNNKEL (reference sequence). The CDR3 runs to 15 residues. The CDR3 sequence: CASSPGQISGNTIYF. The CDR3, as DNA: TGTGCCAGCAGCCCGGGACAGATCTCTGGAAACACCATATATTTT.

Comments on this clone: Additional DNA sequences in this sample encode the identical CDR3. This sequence joins TRBV5-1 and TRBJ1-1, with D possibly matching TRBD1 (5 bases). The germline V gene has CDR1 SGHRS and CDR2 YFSETQ. The CDR3 totals 14 residues. The V gene lost 1 base and the J gene lost 0 bases, with 7 bases spanning the gap. CDR3 loop: CASSLIGVNTEAFF. In DNA, the CDR3 is TGCGCCAGCAGCTTGATAGGGGTGAACACTGAAGCTTTCTTT.

This chain connects TRBV7-2 to TRBJ1-6; possible D gene TRBD1, 6 bases. The CDR3 spans 15 residues. V lost 3 bases to trimming and J lost 10 bases, with 16 bases between them. Germline CDR1 SGHTA, CDR2 FQGNSA. CDR3 nucleotide sequence: TGTGCCAGCAGCTTCTATCGACAGGAGAACTCACCCCTCCACTTT. Protein product: CASSFYRQENSPLHF.

The rearrangement uses TRBV4-2 and TRBJ1-2; 10 bases are shared with TRBD1. The CDR3 has 15 residues. V shed 5 bases and J 5 bases; nucleotides not matched to a gene: 8. Germline V gene lookup returns CDR1 LGHNA and CDR2 YNFKEQ. The CDR3 reads CASSEGWGQGYGYTF. DNA of the CDR3: TGTGCCAGCAGCGAAGGATGGGGACAGGGGTATGGCTACACCTTC.

CDR3 nucleotides: TGTGCCAGCACCACTACAGGGTTGGCATCCTACGAGCAGTACTTC. This codes for CASTTTGLASYEQYF. The chain employs TRBV5-8 and TRBJ2-7; D perhaps matches TRBD1 (6 bases). Trimming took 6 bases from V and 1 from J, leaving 17 bases between them. This CDR3 has 15 amino acids. From germline, CDR1 is SGHTS and CDR2 YDEGEE. Looking up the rest from reference TRBV5-8 and TRBJ2-7 gives the full variable domain: EAGVTQSPTHLIKTRGQQATLRCSPISGHTSVYWYQQALGLGLQFLLWYDEGEERNRGNFPPRFSGRQFPNYSSELNVNALELEDSALYLCASTTTGLASYEQYFGPGTRLTVT.

This clone is a singleton in its sample. The rearrangement joins TRBV5-4 to TRBJ2-7; no clear D gene. V lost 4 bases to trimming and J lost 1 base, with 12 bases between them. The V gene's germline CDR1 is SGHNT and CDR2 YYREEE (reference sequence). This CDR3 has 14 residues. The CDR3 bases are TGTGCCAGCAGCATTTCTGACACATCCTACGAGCAGTACTTC. Encoded protein: CASSISDTSYEQYF.

V is TRBV5-1 and J is TRBJ2-1; D possibly corresponds to TRBD2 (6 bases). This CDR3 has 16 residues. Germline V CDR1 and CDR2: SGHRS, YFSETQ. V shed 5 bases and J shed 4 bases, with 19 bases lying between them. The chain's CDR3 is CASRLAHGAGYNEQFF. CDR3 nucleotides: TGCGCCAGCAGGCTCGCTCACGGCGCGGGGTACAATGAGCAGTTCTTC. Drawing the rest from reference TRBV5-1 and TRBJ2-1, the complete variable domain is KAGVTQTPRYLIKTRGQQVTLSCSPISGHRSVSWYQQTPGQGLQFLFEYFSETQRNKGNFPGRFSGRQFSNSRSEMNVSTLELGDSALYLCASRLAHGAGYNEQFFGPGTRLTVL.

The gene calls are TRBV7-8 and TRBJ2-7; the D gene is possibly TRBD2 (5 bases). There are 17 residues in the CDR3. Germline V gene lookup returns CDR1 SGHVS and CDR2 FQNEAQ. Trimming shortened V by 1 base and J by 4 bases, and 20 bases separated the two germline ends. The CDR3 spells CASSLDSGSRLMYEQYF. In DNA, the CDR3 is TGTGCCAGCAGCTTAGACTCGGGGAGCCGACTTATGTACGAGCAGTACTTC.

The rearrangement joins TRBV7-2 to TRBJ2-2; D is possibly TRBD1 (6 bases). CDR1 and CDR2 (germline): SGHTA, FQGNSA. This CDR3 region has 14 residues. Deletions cut 4 bases from V and 1 base from J, with 7 bases between. The CDR3 loop is CASSWGQNTGELFF. Here the CDR3 DNA reads TGTGCCAGCAGCTGGGGACAGAACACCGGGGAGCTGTTTTTT.

This chain connects TRBV2 to TRBJ2-4, with TRBD2 matching 12 bases. The CDR3 sequence is 16 residues long. CDR1 is SNHLY and CDR2 is FYNNEI in the germline V gene. V shed 7 bases and J 2 bases; nucleotides not matched to a gene: 6. Written as DNA, the CDR3 is TGTGCCAGCATGCCGACTAGCGGGGGTACCAAAAACATTCAGTACTTC. It yields the protein CASMPTSGGTKNIQYF.

The V gene is TRBV5-6, the J gene TRBJ1-4, with 8 bases aligning to TRBD1. CDR3 length: 15 amino acids. Trimming cost V 2 bases and J 7 bases; bases outside gene matches: 7. CDR1 SGHDT and CDR2 YYEEEE come from the germline V gene. CDR3 sequence: CASSFKQGEGEKLFF. CDR3 nucleotide sequence: TGTGCCAGCAGCTTTAAACAGGGGGAGGGTGAAAAACTGTTTTTT.

The chain joins TRBV11-1 to TRBJ2-3; 7 bases map to TRBD1. CDR3 length: 16 amino acids. Germline lookup yields CDR1 SGHAT and CDR2 FQDESV (reference sequence). V gave up 1 base and J gave up 2 bases; unmatched junction bases: 6. The DNA of the CDR3 is TGTGCCAGCAGCTTAGGGCAGGGGGTGGCCACAGATACGCAGTATTTT. It encodes CASSLGQGVATDTQYF.

This clone was counted once. A read error may produce the germline difference seen at one junction end. CDR3 nucleotides: TGCGCCAGCAGCCCGGGACTAGCGGGGGGCTGGGATTTT. Translation gives CASSPGLAGGWDF. V usage is TRBV4-1 and J usage is TRBJ2-3; 15 nucleotides align to TRBD2. Germline CDR1 and CDR2: MGHRA and YSYEKL. The CDR3 covers 13 residues.

The chain uses TRBV7-6 and TRBJ1-3; D is perhaps TRBD1 (6 bases). The CDR3 is made up of 16 amino acids. Trimming shortened V by 2 bases and J by 0 bases, and 11 bases separated the two germline ends. CDR1 and CDR2 (germline): SGHVS, FNYEAQ. The CDR3 reads CASSLSRGGSGNTIYF. In DNA form, the CDR3 reads TGTGCCAGCAGCTTAAGCAGGGGCGGCTCTGGAAACACCATATATTTT.

The rearrangement links TRBV18 to TRBJ1-2; TRBD1 agrees at 7 bases. This CDR3 is 14 amino acids long. Germline V gives CDR1 KGHSH, CDR2 LQKENI. J gave up 4 bases and V 6 bases, and 8 bases lay outside the gene matches. The CDR3, as DNA: TGTGCCAGCTCTCTCGACAGGGTTGGCTATGGCTACACCTTC. Translating gives CASSLDRVGYGYTF.